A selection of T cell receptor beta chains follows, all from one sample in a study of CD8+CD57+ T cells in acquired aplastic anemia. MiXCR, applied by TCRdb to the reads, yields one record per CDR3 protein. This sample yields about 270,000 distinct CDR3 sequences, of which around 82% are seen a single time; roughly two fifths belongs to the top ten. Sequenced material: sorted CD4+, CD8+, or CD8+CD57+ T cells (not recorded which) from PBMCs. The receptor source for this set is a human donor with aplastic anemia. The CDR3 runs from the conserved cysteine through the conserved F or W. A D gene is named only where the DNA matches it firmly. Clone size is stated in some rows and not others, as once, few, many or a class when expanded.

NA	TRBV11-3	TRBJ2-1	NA	CASSVYLTGSYNEQFF	TGTGCCAGCAGCGTATATCTGACAGGCTCCTACAATGAGCAGTTCTTC
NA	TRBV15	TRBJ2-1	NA	CATSRGSEHNTQFF	TGTGCCACCAGCAGAGGCAGCGAGCACAATACGCAGTTCTTC
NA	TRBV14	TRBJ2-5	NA	CASSREGRGPQETQYF	TGTGCCAGCAGCCGGGAAGGCAGGGGCCCTCAAGAGACCCAGTACTTC
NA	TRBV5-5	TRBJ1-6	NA	CASSLGASGYNSPLHF	TGTGCCAGCAGCTTAGGCGCCAGCGGCTATAATTCACCCCTCCACTTT
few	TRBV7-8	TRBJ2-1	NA	CASSLAGGPGTDDQFF	TGTGCCAGCAGCTTAGCGGGCGGACCCGGTACGGATGATCAGTTCTTC
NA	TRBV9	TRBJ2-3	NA	CASSVATGAGETHF	NA
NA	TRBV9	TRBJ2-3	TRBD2	CATGTSGRGDEQF	TGTGCCACCGGGACCAGCGGGAGAGGGGATGAGCAGTTT
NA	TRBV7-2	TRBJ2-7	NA	CASSLGLASYNEQYF	TGTGCCAGCAGCTTAGGTCTCGCCTCCTACAACGAGCAGTACTTC
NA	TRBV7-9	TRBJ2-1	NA	CASSLLGYDEQFF	TGTGCCAGCAGCTTATTGGGTTACGACGAGCAGTTCTTC
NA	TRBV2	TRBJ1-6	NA	CASSGGAYNSPLHF	TGTGCCAGCAGTGGTGGGGCCTATAATTCACCCCTCCACTTT
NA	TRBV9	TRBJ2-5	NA	CASSGEGYPLVNNF	TGTGCCAGCAGCGGAGAGGGCTATCCCCTGGTCAACAACTTC
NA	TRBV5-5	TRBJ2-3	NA	CASGGAGGVTDTQYF	TGTGCCAGCGGAGGAGCTGGGGGCGTCACAGATACGCAGTATTTT
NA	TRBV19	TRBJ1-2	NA	CASSILTSYTF	TGTGCCAGTAGTATTTTGACGAGCTACACCTTC
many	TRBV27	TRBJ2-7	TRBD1	CASSRDRGSYEQYF	TGTGCCAGCAGCCGGGACAGGGGGTCCTACGAGCAGTACTTC
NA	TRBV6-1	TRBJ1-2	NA	CASRNREVDYGYTF	TGTGCCAGCAGGAACAGGGAAGTGGACTATGGCTACACCTTC
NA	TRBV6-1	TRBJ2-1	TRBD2	CASRPIAGSSYNEQSF	TGTGCCAGCAGGCCTATAGCGGGAAGCTCCTACAATGAGCAGTCCTTC
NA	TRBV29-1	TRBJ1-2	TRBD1	CSVGQGWGYTF	TGCAGCGTCGGACAGGGCTGGGGCTACACCTTC
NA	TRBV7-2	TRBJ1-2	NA	CASSLEGDAVVYGYTF	TGTGCCAGCAGCTTGGAGGGGGACGCCGTCGTATATGGCTACACCTTC
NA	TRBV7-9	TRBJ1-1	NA	CASSLELKGNPEAFF	TGTGCCAGCAGCTTAGAGCTCAAAGGGAACCCTGAAGCTTTCTTT
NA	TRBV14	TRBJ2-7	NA	CASSQDRTGGQYF	TGTGCCAGCAGCCAAGACAGAACCGGGGGGCAGTACTTC
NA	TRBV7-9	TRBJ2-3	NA	CASSLARGPDTHTQYF	TGTGCCAGCAGCCTAGCGAGAGGTCCCGATACGCATACGCAGTATTTT
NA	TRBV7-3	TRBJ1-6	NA	CASSDGGIHEQFPLHF	TGTGCCAGCAGTGATGGGGGGATCCATGAGCAGTTCCCCCTCCACTTT
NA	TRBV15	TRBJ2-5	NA	CATSGAYSQETQYF	TGTGCCACCAGTGGGGCCTACAGCCAAGAGACCCAGTACTTC
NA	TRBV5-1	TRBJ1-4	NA	CASSLGQPQAEKLFF	TGCGCCAGCAGCTTGGGACAGCCCCAAGCTGAAAAACTGTTTTTT
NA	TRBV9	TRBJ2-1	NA	CASSSRTCEQYFEQFF	NA
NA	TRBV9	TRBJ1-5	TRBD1	CASSPRMGWDSRNQPQHF	TGTGCCAGCAGCCCCAGAATGGGGTGGGACAGCCGCAATCAGCCCCAGCATTTT
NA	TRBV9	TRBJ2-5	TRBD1	CATSRGGQHTDTHF	TGTGCCACCAGCAGAGGGGGACAGCACACAGATACGCACTTC
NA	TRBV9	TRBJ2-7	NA	CASSVTAIRTEQYF	TGTGCCAGCAGCGTAACAGCCATTAGGACCGAGCAGTACTTC
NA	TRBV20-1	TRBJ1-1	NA	CSARDLRTANTEAFF	TGCAGTGCTAGAGATCTCCGGACAGCGAACACTGAAGCTTTCTTT
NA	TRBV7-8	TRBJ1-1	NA	CASSPPEMNTEAFF	TGTGCCAGCAGCCCGCCCGAAATGAACACTGAAGCTTTCTTT
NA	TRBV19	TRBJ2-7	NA	CASSIRGSGSGYEQYF	TGTGCCAGTAGTATTCGGGGCAGCGGATCCGGTTACGAGCAGTACTTC
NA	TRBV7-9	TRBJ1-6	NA	CASSMGGGTYNSALHF	TGTGCCAGCAGCATGGGGGGCGGGACATATAACTCGGCCCTCCACTTT
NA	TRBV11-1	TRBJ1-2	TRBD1	CASSSRDRGGYTF	TGTGCCAGCAGCTCACGGGACAGGGGTGGCTACACCTTC
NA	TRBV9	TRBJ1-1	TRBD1	CASSEGQSNTEAFF	TGTGCCAGCAGCGAGGGACAGTCAAACACTGAAGCTTTCTTT
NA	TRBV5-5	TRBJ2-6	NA	CASSLSRATLGVLTF	TGTGCCAGCAGCTTGTCAAGGGCCACACTCGGGGTCCTGACTTTC
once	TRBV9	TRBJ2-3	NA	CASSVGGGRSYKQYF	TGTGCCAGCAGCGTAGGTGGCGGCAGATCATACAAGCAGTATTTT
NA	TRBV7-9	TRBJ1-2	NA	CASSFQRSGGGDGYTF	TGTGCCAGCAGCTTTCAAAGAAGCGGGGGGGGCGATGGGTACACCTTC
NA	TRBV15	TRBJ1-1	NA	CASSLSRLNTEDFF	TGTGCCAGCAGCTTAAGCCGGTTGAACACTGAAGATTTCTTT
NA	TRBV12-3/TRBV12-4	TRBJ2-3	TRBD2	CASATVVTSGDTQYF	TGTGCCAGCGCGACAGTAGTGACTAGCGGAGATACGCAGTATTTT
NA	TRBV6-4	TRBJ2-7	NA	CASSGSLQAQYF	TGTGCCAGCAGTGGTTCTTTACAGGCGCAGTACTTC
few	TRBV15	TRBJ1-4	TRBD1	CATSTGTVEKLFF	TGTGCCACCAGCACCGGGACAGTGGAAAAACTGTTTTTT
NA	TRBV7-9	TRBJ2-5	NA	CATSSGSDQGTQYF	TGTGCCACCAGCAGTGGGTCAGACCAGGGGACCCAGTACTTC
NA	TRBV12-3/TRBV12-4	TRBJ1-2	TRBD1	CASRGRGGGVYGYTF	TGTGCCAGCAGAGGTCGGGGAGGGGGCGTCTATGGCTACACCTTC
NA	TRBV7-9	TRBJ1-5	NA	CASSEAGTDEQHF	TGTGCCAGCAGCGAAGCGGGCACAGATGAGCAGCATTTT
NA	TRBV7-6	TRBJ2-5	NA	CASSLGSWTKETQYF	TGTGCCAGCAGCTTAGGCTCCTGGACAAAAGAGACCCAGTACTTC
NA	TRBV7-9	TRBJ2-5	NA	CASSGGGEQAVRYF	TGTGCCAGCAGCGGAGGGGGGGAGCAAGCGGTCCGGTACTTC
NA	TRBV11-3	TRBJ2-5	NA	CATSLTSQQETQYF	TGTGCCACCAGCTTAACAAGTCAACAAGAGACCCAGTACTTC
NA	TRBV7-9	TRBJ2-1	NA	CASSFADAPYNEQFF	TGCGCCAGCAGCTTCGCAGATGCGCCGTACAATGAGCAATTCTTC
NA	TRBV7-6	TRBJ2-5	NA	CATSIGSREETQYF	TGTGCCACCAGCATTGGAAGCAGGGAAGAGACCCAGTACTTC
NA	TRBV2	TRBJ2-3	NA	CASSEYRITDTQYF	TGTGCCAGCAGTGAGTACAGGATCACAGATACGCAGTATTTT
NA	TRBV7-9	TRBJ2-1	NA	CASSLAGELEQFF	TGTGCCAGCAGCTTAGCCGGGGAGCTTGAGCAGTTCTTC
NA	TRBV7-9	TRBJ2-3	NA	CASSSILENTGELYF	TGTGCCAGCAGCTCCATTCTAGAGAACACCGGGGAGCTGTATTTT
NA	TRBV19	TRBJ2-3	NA	CSVTGAGGTDTQYF	TGTTCCGTCACCGGGGCCGGGGGCACAGATACGCAGTATTTT
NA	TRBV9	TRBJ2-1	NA	CASRDAGNIQYFF	TGTGCCAGCAGAGATGCTGGGAACATTCAGTACTTCTTC
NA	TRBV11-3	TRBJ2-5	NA	CATSRDPRQETQYF	TGTGCCACCAGCAGAGACCCCAGACAAGAGACCCAGTACTTC